The following is a T cell receptor beta chain sequence with its context. The data originate from a study of blood T cell repertoires in COVID-19. Clones were read by immunoSEQ multiplex PCR, and TCRdb kept only the in-frame ones, dropping some. The sample contains hundreds of thousands of clones, about 92% of which appear only once. The CDR3 is 15 residues long. The sequenced sample consisted of PBMCs or T cells enriched from blood (not recorded which). The chain uses TRBV21-1 and TRBJ1-4. TRBV21-1 is reported as a pseudogene. The receptor was isolated from a man in his sixties who had recovered from COVID-19. The CDR3 bases are TGTGCCAGCAGCAAAGAGGCGGGGGGAGGAGAAAAACTGTTTTTT. The encoded protein is CASSKEAGGGEKLFF.